The TCR beta chain under discussion was sequenced for a study of identical twins. Broader study findings: Carriage of fewer insertions was seen in abundant cord blood beta clonotypes, whereas memory repertoires showed none.

Many counts were recorded for this clonotype. No antigen is known for it. Template switching added a universal primer site; cDNA carried unique molecular identifiers. In TCRdb, the 5' RACE reads were re-called with MiXCR into one record per CDR3 protein. The sample has just under 650,000 distinct CDR3 sequences, 7% to 7.5% seen once. The V end was cut by 6 bases, the J end by 7 bases, with 11 bases between. Germline V gene lookup returns CDR1 SNHLY and CDR2 FYNNEI. The CDR3 is 12 residues long. This same sample was also taken into another study, of yellow fever vaccine responses in identical twins.

The V call is TRBV2, the J call TRBJ2-3; D is unresolved. Source material: PBMCs. The clonotype was recovered from a woman between 18 and 29 years old in good health. CDR3 residues: CASRALRYTQYF. The CDR3, as DNA: TGTGCCAGCAGGGCCCTGAGGTATACGCAGTATTTT.